This T cell receptor (beta chain) was documented in a study of blood T cell repertoires in COVID-19 (dated by TCRdb to the early 2020s). For context, the study as a whole: Samples from collaborators originated in the United States, Italy and Spain and spanned both the acute and convalescent phases of COVID-19. The material from the prospective study consisted of cDNA or gDNA derived from T cells, B-cell-depleted T cells, or PBMCs. Subjects who had been exposed to COVID-19, were actively infected with it, or had recovered from it provided the deeply sampled blood TCRbeta repertoires that made up the dataset. The repertoires were released in a freely available public database intended as a resource for research on the immune response to SARS-CoV-2. Samples were obtained from the ongoing ImmuneRACE study (first 160 participants) and from approximately 1,200 subjects provided by 6 global collaborators. The sample metadata nearly always contained a de-identified subject ID, COVID-19 status, age in years and sex. Where available, HLA class I and class II types were obtained from metadata supplied by the sample provider rather than from assay-based typing.

Beyond this particular receptor, the publication reports: The amount of clinical and demographic metadata varied by source and participant and was provided uncurated.

Enrolling through a virtual design, the prospective study's participants ranged in age from roughly 18 to 95 years and lived across 20 to 25 United States geographic areas. In the prospective study, cohorts were assigned on the basis of participant-reported clinical history obtained from a screening survey and a study questionnaire. For ImmuneRACE Cohort 3, a participant was defined as recovered based on two consecutive negative NP/OP PCR tests, clearance by a healthcare professional, or resolution of symptoms. Each participant in the prospective study had whole blood, serum and a nasopharyngeal or oropharyngeal swab collected by mobile phlebotomists. Additional blood draws and questionnaires over an approximately two-month period could optionally be provided by prospective study participants. Prospective study blood samples were shipped either frozen or at room temperature before DNA extraction.

A note on this clone: Its antigen remains undetermined. No base quality values were provided; no much bigger clone lies one nucleotide off.

TCRbeta CDR3 regions were amplified from genomic DNA using the immunoSEQ Assay, a bias-controlled multiplex PCR. As for the original processing: Within the assay, amplification of reference gene primers was used to estimate how many nucleated cells each sample contained. To quantify the absolute abundance of each unique TCRbeta CDR3 rearrangement, sequence reads were collapsed and filtered. For each sample, productive Simpson clonality was calculated as the square root of Simpson's diversity index over productive rearrangements. The table comes from immuneACCESS by way of TCRdb, which keeps in-frame sequences with V and J called. Part of the clones is missing from these tables; in studies checked, under half for an unresolved V gene and the rest for unknown reasons. V and J calls and clone size are given by that table; D and trimming were obtained from the DNA. Within this sample are under 300,000 clones, with around 81% of them counted one time only. The ten largest clonotypes hold 3.4% of the sample.

The germline V and J ends show losses of 1 base and 7 bases respectively, and no gene match explains 15 bases of the junction. The CDR3, cysteine through phenylalanine, is 17 amino acids long. The only DNA kept is the CDR3, 51 bases in frame from the first base. CDR1 MNHEY and CDR2 SMNVEV were looked up in the germline V gene (reference sequence). The receptor chain draws on TRBV27 and TRBJ1-2, and TRBD1 matches 7 of the central bases. This receptor was obtained from a man between 45 and 60 years old who had recovered from COVID-19. The specimen was PBMCs or T cells enriched from blood (not recorded which). The nucleotide sequence is TGTGCCAGCAGTTTATACGGGGGGGCAGGGGGTGAGGTTGGCTACACCTTC. The translation is CASSLYGGAGGEVGYTF.